The 28 T cell receptor beta chains below all came from one sample that was sequenced in a study of blood T cell repertoires in COVID-19. Profiling relied on immunoSEQ multiplex PCR, and the TCRdb table lists in-frame clones only, not all of them. The data hold under 200,000 clones, with 70% to 90% observed a single time. Sequencing was carried out using peripheral blood. Every receptor here comes from a man between 60 and 70 years old with active or convalescent COVID-19.

The rearrangement uses TRBV13 and TRBJ2-3; 7 bases fit TRBD1. Germline trimming cut 0 bases from V and 1 base from J; bases unmatched to any gene: 4. The CDR3 consists of 16 residues. The V gene's germline CDR1 is PRHDT and CDR2 FYEKMQ (reference sequence). For the CDR3, the DNA is TGTGCCAGCAGCTTAGGAGGGGACAGTCGCACAGATACGCAGTATTTT. Encoded protein: CASSLGGDSRTDTQYF.

This clone occurred many times. The gene calls are TRBV4-1 and TRBJ2-7; D unresolved. The CDR3 length is 16 residues. V gave up 6 bases and J gave up 1 base, with 19 bases separating them. Looked up from germline, CDR1 is MGHRA and CDR2 is YSYEKL. CDR3 sequence: CASSPRLVEYSYEQYF. Written as DNA, the CDR3 is TGCGCCAGCAGTCCAAGATTAGTAGAATATTCCTACGAGCAGTACTTC.

The V gene is TRBV4-1, the J gene TRBJ2-3, with D possibly matching TRBD2 (7 bases). V was trimmed by 4 bases and J by 3 bases, leaving 14 bases between them. The CDR3 sequence is 15 residues long. Germline V gene data show CDR1 as MGHRA and CDR2 as YSYEKL. The CDR3 DNA follows: TGCGCCAGCAGCCGCGGGGGCGAAGGGACAGATACGCAGTATTTT. Protein product: CASSRGGEGTDTQYF.

The rearrangement uses TRBV12-3 or TRBV12-4 and TRBJ2-3; D gene ambiguous. This CDR3 spans 12 amino acids. V lost 5 bases to trimming and J lost 2 bases, with 5 bases between them. DNA for the CDR3: TGTGCCAGCAGTCTATACACAGATACGCAGTATTTT. This gives the protein CASSLYTDTQYF.

This rearrangement joins TRBV5-4 to TRBJ2-5, with TRBD2 identical over 9 bases. CDR1 SGHNT and CDR2 YYREEE come from the germline V gene (reference sequence). The CDR3 has 15 amino acids. V lost 0 bases and J lost 2; bases outside the gene matches: 2. The CDR3, as DNA: TGTGCCAGCAGCTTGGGGCTAGCGGGGCAAGAGACCCAGTACTTC. Protein sequence: CASSLGLAGQETQYF.

The rearrangement joins TRBV5-4 to TRBJ1-2; no clear D gene. There are 16 residues in the CDR3. Germline V gives CDR1 SGHNT, CDR2 YYREEE (reference sequence). Trimming cost V 0 bases and J 3 bases, with 15 bases left between them. CDR3 DNA sequence: TGTGCCAGCAGCTTGGCTGGTGAGGGAACTTACTATGGCTACACCTTC. This encodes CASSLAGEGTYYGYTF.

V usage is TRBV6-1 and J usage is TRBJ2-3; 7 bases map to TRBD1. The junction had 9 bases not matched to a gene; V was cut back by 4 bases and J by 2 bases. CDR1 and CDR2 (germline): MNHNS, SASEGT. This CDR3 comprises 16 residues. CDR3: CASSASGTVTTDTQYF. The CDR3 DNA reads TGTGCCAGCAGTGCGTCCGGGACAGTTACCACAGATACGCAGTATTTT.

This chain uses TRBV27 with TRBJ2-7, with TRBD1 matching 7 bases. Unmatched junction bases numbered 8, after V lost 6 bases and J lost 3 bases. Germline V gene data show CDR1 as MNHEY and CDR2 as SMNVEV (reference sequence). The CDR3 runs 14 residues. The CDR3 DNA follows: TGTGCCAGCAGCCCCGACAGGGTTGGCTACGAGCAGTACTTC. Protein sequence: CASSPDRVGYEQYF.

Worth noting for this clone: Within the sample, other DNA sequences also encode this same CDR3. The chain joins TRBV9 to TRBJ1-1; D might be TRBD1 (6 bases). The V end was cut by 0 bases, the J end by 5 bases, with 8 bases between. This CDR3 has 13 residues. Germline assignment: CDR1 SGDLS and CDR2 YYNGEE. The DNA of the CDR3 is TGTGCCAGCAGCGTAGAGGGGGGGACTGAAGCTTTCTTT. Its protein is CASSVEGGTEAFF.

The DNA for the CDR3 is TGTGCCAGCAGTCCCGGGGACAGGGGGCGCGAGCAGTACTTC. Protein: CASSPGDRGREQYF. The chain employs TRBV2 and TRBJ2-7; 12 nucleotides match TRBD1. This CDR3 region has 14 residues. Trimming at V came to 5 bases and at J to 6 bases, leaving 5 bases not matched to a gene. CDR1 SNHLY and CDR2 FYNNEI come from the germline V gene.

V and J are TRBV7-8 and TRBJ2-2, with 9 bases identical to TRBD1. With V trimmed by 3 bases and J by 4 bases, 15 bases remained unmatched. Germline V gene lookup returns CDR1 SGHVS and CDR2 FQNEAQ. CDR3 length equals 19 residues. The CDR3 DNA follows: TGTGCCAGCAGCTTGGTATCTTGGCGGGACAGGGCGATCACCGGGGAGCTGTTTTTT. Translated, it gives CASSLVSWRDRAITGELFF.

This clone was found a few times. V and J are TRBV6-6 and TRBJ1-6; D is unresolved. The CDR3 extends over 14 amino acids. Germline V gives CDR1 MNHNY, CDR2 SVGAGI (reference sequence). Trimming removed 2 bases at V and 10 bases at J, with 12 bases between. The CDR3 reads CASSYGLLESPLHF. CDR3 DNA sequence: TGTGCCAGCAGTTACGGACTTTTGGAGTCACCCCTCCACTTT.

V gene TRBV4-1 combines with J gene TRBJ2-1; 10 bases line up with TRBD2. The CDR3 extends over 15 amino acids. Germline CDR1 and CDR2: MGHRA and YSYEKL. Germline trimming cut 2 bases from V and 8 bases from J; bases unmatched to any gene: 6. The CDR3 protein is CASSQPSGGKYEQFF. The CDR3 bases are TGCGCCAGCAGCCAACCTAGCGGGGGCAAGTATGAGCAGTTCTTC.

J is TRBJ1-2 and V is TRBV10-3; 7 nucleotides align to TRBD1. The germline gives CDR1 ENHRY, CDR2 SYGVKD. The CDR3 sequence is 15 residues long. The J segment lost 0 bases and the V segment lost 6 bases, leaving 7 bases of the junction unmatched. CDR3 nucleotides: TGTGCCATCAGCGCGGACAGGACTCCTAACTATGGCTACACCTTC. Translated, it gives CAISADRTPNYGYTF.

The chain is built from TRBV6-5 and TRBJ1-1; the D gene is possibly TRBD1 (5 bases). The germline CDR1 and CDR2 sequences are MNHEY and SVGAGI. V was cut by 4 bases and J by 1 base, with 7 bases left in between. This CDR3 contains 13 residues. The CDR3 DNA sequence: TGTGCCAGCAGTTGGACATCGAACACTGAAGCTTTCTTT. It is translated as CASSWTSNTEAFF.

CDR3 loop: CASSLSGDSSYNEQFF. CDR3 DNA: TGCGCCAGCAGCTTGTCGGGGGACAGCTCCTACAATGAGCAGTTCTTC. V usage is TRBV5-1 and J usage is TRBJ2-1; tentatively, D is TRBD1 (7 bases). The CDR3 has 16 amino acids. Germline loops: CDR1 SGHRS, CDR2 YFSETQ. The germline V and J ends were trimmed by 1 base and 0 bases, with 11 bases remaining between them.

J is TRBJ1-2 and V is TRBV19; the D is unclear. Trimming took 7 bases from V and 7 from J, leaving 22 bases between them. This CDR3 contains 15 residues. Looked up from germline, CDR1 is LNHDA and CDR2 is SQIVND (reference sequence). The CDR3 DNA sequence: TGTGCCAGTACGGGTTTGTCGGGAGCAAAGGGTGGCTACACCTTC. It specifies CASTGLSGAKGGYTF.

The V gene is TRBV30, the J gene TRBJ2-7, with 7 bases that match TRBD2. Germline trimming cut 3 bases from V and 7 bases from J; bases unmatched to any gene: 9. The germline gives CDR1 GTSNPN, CDR2 SVGIG (reference sequence). The CDR3 has 13 residues. The CDR3 is CAWSGGMEREQYF. The CDR3, as DNA: TGTGCCTGGAGCGGGGGGATGGAGCGAGAGCAGTACTTC.

Comments on this clone: Relative to the germline gene, one junction end is altered; a read error may explain this. The J gene is TRBJ1-5, the V gene TRBV2; no clear D. Germline V CDR1 and CDR2: SNHLY, FYNNEI. The CDR3 is 14 residues long. CDR3 nucleotides: TGTGCCAGCAGTGAAACGGAGAGGGATCACCCCCAGCATTTT. This sequence encodes CASSETERDHPQHF.

The chain recombines TRBV4-1 with TRBJ1-4; D is possibly TRBD1 (5 bases). Trimming shortened V by 4 bases and J by 8 bases, and 17 bases separated the two germline ends. This CDR3 has 15 amino acids. In germline, CDR1 is MGHRA, CDR2 YSYEKL. The CDR3 nucleotides are TGCGCCAGCAGCCTTCTGACAGCATCTTCGGAAAAACTGTTTTTT. Its translation: CASSLLTASSEKLFF.

The J gene is TRBJ2-2, the V gene TRBV7-9, with 8 positions matching TRBD2. From germline, CDR1 is SEHNR and CDR2 FQNEAQ (reference sequence). The CDR3 has 18 amino acids. V lost 3 bases to trimming and J lost 2 bases; unmatched junction nucleotides: 11. The CDR3 loop reads CASSFGGASDDNTGELFF. The CDR3, as DNA: TGTGCCAGCAGCTTCGGGGGGGCTAGCGATGACAACACCGGGGAGCTGTTTTTT.

In the case of this clone: The identical CDR3 is also encoded by other nucleotide sequences in the sample. The chain has TRBV2 and TRBJ1-6; D is uncertain. V was pared by 0 bases and J by 0 bases, with 3 bases between. The germline CDR1 and CDR2 sequences are SNHLY and FYNNEI. This CDR3 has 15 residues. CDR3 loop: CASSEASSYNSPLHF. The CDR3 DNA reads TGTGCCAGCAGTGAAGCGAGCTCCTATAATTCACCCCTCCACTTT.

The genes are TRBV10-3 and TRBJ2-7, with 8 bases fitting TRBD1. CDR3 length: 14 amino acids. Trimming took 9 bases from V and 2 from J; bases not matched to a gene: 9. Germline values: CDR1 ENHRY, CDR2 SYGVKD. CDR3 DNA sequence: TGTGCCATTTCCGGGGCAGGGGGCGCCTACGAGCAGTACTTC. This encodes CAISGAGGAYEQYF.

The chain has TRBV14 and TRBJ2-3; D may be TRBD1 (5 bases). Trimming took off 4 bases at V and 4 bases at J, with 9 bases between the two ends. The CDR3 spans 13 residues. Looked up from germline, CDR1 is SGHDN and CDR2 is FVKESK. The CDR3 DNA sequence: TGTGCCAGCAGCCTTCAAGGGGCAGATACGCAGTATTTT. This gives the protein CASSLQGADTQYF.

The chain employs TRBV7-6 and TRBJ2-7, with D perhaps TRBD1 (6 bases). Germline V gene sequence: CDR1 SGHVS, CDR2 FNYEAQ. V shed 3 bases and J shed 7 bases, with 22 bases lying between them. The CDR3 is made up of 16 amino acids. CDR3 bases: TGTGCCAGCAGCTTGGAGGCCGGGACCAAAAGGGGGGAGCAGTACTTC. The encoded protein is CASSLEAGTKRGEQYF.

The V gene is TRBV2, the J gene TRBJ1-2, with D possibly being TRBD1 (6 bases). The CDR3 runs 14 residues. Between the trimmed V and J ends, which lost 5 bases and 9 bases, there was a span of 19 bases. Per germline, CDR1 SNHLY and CDR2 FYNNEI. The CDR3, as DNA: TGTGCCAGCAGTCCGTTTCAGGGGTCCAGGAGCTACACCTTC. Translation gives CASSPFQGSRSYTF. Variable domain in full (rest from reference TRBV2 and TRBJ1-2): EPEVTQTPSHQVTQMGQEVILRCVPISNHLYFYWYRQILGQKVEFLVSFYNNEISEKSEIFDDQFSVERPDGSNFTLKIRSTKLEDSAMYFCASSPFQGSRSYTFGSGTRLTVV.

In its sample, this clone was seen a few times. The V and J genes are TRBV14 and TRBJ2-7; 9 bases fit TRBD2. CDR1 SGHDN and CDR2 FVKESK come from the germline V gene. The length of the CDR3 is 15 residues. V trimming: 2 bases; J trimming: 4 bases; junction bases outside the gene matches: 6. The CDR3 sequence is CASSQFAAGGYEQYF. DNA of the CDR3: TGTGCCAGCAGCCAATTCGCAGCGGGGGGATACGAGCAGTACTTC.

J is TRBJ2-2 and V is TRBV7-2; 7 nucleotides line up with TRBD1. The junction had 6 bases not matched to a gene; V was cut back by 6 bases and J by 2 bases. Looked up from germline, CDR1 is SGHTA and CDR2 is FQGNSA. The CDR3 totals 15 residues. CDR3 coding DNA: TGTGCCAGCAGATCCGGGACAGCTAACACCGGGGAGCTGTTTTTT. Translating gives CASRSGTANTGELFF. The complete variable domain, with remaining parts taken from reference TRBV7-2 and TRBJ2-2, reads GAGVSQSPSNKVTEKGKDVELRCDPISGHTALYWYRQSLGQGLEFLIYFQGNSAPDKSGLPSDRFSAERTGGSVSTLTIQRTQQEDSAVYLCASRSGTANTGELFFGEGSRLTVL.